A single sample is the source of the 32 T cell receptor beta chains below, sequenced in a study of blood T cell repertoires in COVID-19. Method: immunoSEQ multiplex PCR; TCRdb's copy keeps in-frame clones and lacks some. The data contain 220,000 or so clones, around 81% of them singletons. The sample was peripheral blood. Source of these receptors: a woman aged 30 to 39 who had recovered from COVID-19.

J is TRBJ1-1 and V is TRBV7-2; 9 nucleotides align to TRBD1. Trimming at V came to 5 bases and at J to 12 bases, leaving 13 bases not matched to a gene. CDR1 SGHTA and CDR2 FQGNSA come from the germline V gene. The CDR3 has 14 amino acids. CDR3 in amino acids: CASSPQRTGERPFF. DNA of the CDR3: TGTGCCAGCAGCCCCCAAAGGACAGGGGAAAGACCTTTCTTT.

This clone appeared a single time. The chain combines TRBV5-1 with TRBJ2-2; perhaps TRBD2 as D (6 bases). The ends were cut back, 7 bases at V and 1 base at J, with 11 bases in the middle. The germline V gene has CDR1 SGHRS and CDR2 YFSETQ. The CDR3 runs to 14 residues. The CDR3 region has the DNA TGCGCCAGCGCTGGGACTGTGAACACCGGGGAGCTGTTTTTT. This encodes CASAGTVNTGELFF.

This clone has a handful of counts. J is TRBJ1-2 and V is TRBV9, with TRBD1 matching over 8 bases. The J segment lost 8 bases and the V segment lost 3 bases, leaving 15 bases of the junction unmatched. CDR1 is SGDLS, CDR2 YYNGEE, per germline. This CDR3 comprises 16 residues. CDR3 sequence (DNA): TGTGCCAGCAGCGATGGAAGAGACAGGGGCATGCGGGGCTACACCTTC. Amino acid sequence: CASSDGRDRGMRGYTF.

V and J are TRBV2 and TRBJ1-4; unclear D gene. The CDR3 runs to 14 residues. Germline V lookup: CDR1 SNHLY, CDR2 FYNNEI. V gave up 3 bases and J gave up 4 bases, with 9 bases separating them. The CDR3 here is CASSEALFNEKLFF. In DNA form, the CDR3 reads TGTGCCAGCAGTGAGGCCCTTTTTAATGAAAAACTGTTTTTT.

This clone was counted once. The rearrangement joins TRBV28 to TRBJ1-5, with D tentatively TRBD1 (6 bases). Per germline, CDR1 MDHEN and CDR2 SYDVKM. The ends were cut back, 6 bases at V and 1 base at J, with 13 bases in the middle. There are 15 residues in the CDR3. The CDR3 is CASRTVTGSNQPQHF. The CDR3 nucleotides read TGTGCCAGCAGGACGGTCACAGGGAGCAATCAGCCCCAGCATTTT.

The V gene is TRBV6-6, the J gene TRBJ2-3; 7 nucleotides align to TRBD2. V trimming: 4 bases; J trimming: 6 bases; junction bases outside the gene matches: 4. The CDR3 has 13 amino acids. CDR1 and CDR2 (germline): MNHNY, SVGAGI (reference sequence). CDR3 sequence (DNA): TGTGCCAGCAGTTCAGCGGGGAGGGATACGCAGTATTTT. This sequence encodes CASSSAGRDTQYF.

The chain employs TRBV9 and TRBJ2-1, with 10 bases lining up with TRBD2. Germline loops: CDR1 SGDLS, CDR2 YYNGEE. V lost 6 bases, J lost 4 bases, and 13 bases stayed unmatched. The CDR3 loop spans 17 amino acids. CDR3 in DNA: TGTGCCAGCAACATGGCTAGCGGGAGTACAATATACAATGAGCAGTTCTTC. It translates to CASNMASGSTIYNEQFF. The full variable domain, its missing parts supplied by reference TRBV9 and TRBJ2-1, is DSGVTQTPKHLITATGQRVTLRCSPRSGDLSVYWYQQSLDQGLQFLIQYYNGEERAKGNILERFSAQQFPDLHSELNLSSLELGDSALYFCASNMASGSTIYNEQFFGPGTRLTVL.

The V gene is TRBV10-3, the J gene TRBJ2-7; TRBD2 aligns across 11 bases. The CDR3 has 17 residues. Germline V gene data show CDR1 as ENHRY and CDR2 as SYGVKD. Losses at the gene ends were 3 bases for V and 5 bases for J; bases not matched to a gene: 12. CDR3 bases: TGTGCCATCAGTGAAGGACCCGGGACTAGCGGAAAGGACGAGCAGTACTTC. It is translated as CAISEGPGTSGKDEQYF.

The CDR3 loop reads CASSLAGSRFEQYF. CDR3 bases: TGTGCCAGCAGCTTGGCCGGGTCTCGGTTCGAGCAGTACTTC. This sequence joins TRBV5-4 and TRBJ2-7; no clear D. The CDR3 loop spans 14 amino acids. Trimming stripped 0 bases from V and 6 bases from J, with 13 bases between. The germline V gene encodes CDR1 SGHNT and CDR2 YYREEE (reference sequence). Full variable domain (rest looked up from reference TRBV5-4 and TRBJ2-7): ETGVTQSPTHLIKTRGQQVTLRCSSQSGHNTVSWYQQALGQGPQFIFQYYREEENGRGNFPPRFSGLQFPNYSSELNVNALELDDSALYLCASSLAGSRFEQYFGPGTRLTVT.

The V call is TRBV6-5, the J call TRBJ2-5, with TRBD1 matching over 10 bases. CDR1 and CDR2 from the germline V gene are MNHEY and SVGAGI. The V gene end was trimmed by 4 bases and the J gene end by 7 bases; junction bases not matched to a gene: 6. This CDR3 comprises 14 residues. The CDR3 DNA is TGTGCCAGCAGTTCCACGGACAGGGGGGGGACCCAGTACTTC. Translating gives CASSSTDRGGTQYF.

The rearrangement joins TRBV4-1 to TRBJ1-1, with D uncertain. CDR3 length: 15 amino acids. Per the germline V gene, CDR1 is MGHRA and CDR2 is YSYEKL. V lost 1 base, J lost 1 base, and 10 bases lay in between. This chain's CDR3 is CASSQVAPKNTEAFF. The CDR3 nucleotides read TGCGCCAGCAGCCAAGTGGCACCGAAGAACACTGAAGCTTTCTTT.

V usage is TRBV30 and J usage is TRBJ2-5, with D perhaps TRBD2 (7 bases). The CDR3 is 14 amino acids. Germline CDR1 and CDR2: GTSNPN and SVGIG (reference sequence). The germline V and J ends were trimmed by 4 bases and 5 bases, with 17 bases remaining between them. This chain's CDR3 is CAWTTAGGLETQYF. DNA for the CDR3: TGTGCCTGGACTACGGCCGGGGGGCTGGAGACCCAGTACTTC.

The gene calls are TRBV5-1 and TRBJ2-2, with a possible D match to TRBD1 (5 bases). V gave up 0 bases and J gave up 6 bases, with 18 bases separating them. Germline V gene lookup returns CDR1 SGHRS and CDR2 YFSETQ. This CDR3 has 17 residues. Here the CDR3 DNA reads TGCGCCAGCAGCTTGGAAGGGATAGGGGTCAGCGCCGGGGAGCTGTTTTTT. Its protein is CASSLEGIGVSAGELFF. The entire variable domain, with the rest obtained from reference TRBV5-1 and TRBJ2-2, is as follows: KAGVTQTPRYLIKTRGQQVTLSCSPISGHRSVSWYQQTPGQGLQFLFEYFSETQRNKGNFPGRFSGRQFSNSRSEMNVSTLELGDSALYLCASSLEGIGVSAGELFFGEGSRLTVL.

The rearrangement uses TRBV3-1 (or the pseudogene TRBV3-2) and TRBJ1-4; D call uncertain. V lost 0 bases, J lost 16 bases, and 15 bases lay in between. The germline V gene has CDR1 LGHDT and CDR2 YNNKEL (reference sequence). This CDR3 has 13 residues. The CDR3 loop is CASSQDRGSFAFF. For the CDR3, the DNA is TGTGCCAGCAGCCAAGATCGCGGGTCTTTTGCGTTTTTT.

This clone was counted only a few times. The CDR3 is CASGPTGAYEQYF. In DNA form, the CDR3 reads TGTGCTAGTGGTCCGACAGGGGCCTACGAGCAGTACTTC. The chain combines TRBV12-5 with TRBJ2-7, with 8 bases lining up with TRBD1. The CDR3 sequence is 13 residues long. Germline V gene sequence: CDR1 LGHNT, CDR2 FRNRAP. Losses at the gene ends were 5 bases for V and 2 bases for J; bases not matched to a gene: 2.

The gene calls are TRBV12-3 or TRBV12-4 and TRBJ1-1; D unclear. Trimming removed 6 bases at V and 0 bases at J, with 8 bases between. This CDR3 contains 13 residues. The CDR3, as DNA: TGTGCCAGCAGCCAGTATCTGAACACTGAAGCTTTCTTT. It encodes CASSQYLNTEAFF.

V is TRBV3-1 (or the pseudogene TRBV3-2) and J is TRBJ1-3; TRBD1 agrees at 7 bases. V trimming: 9 bases; J trimming: 2 bases; junction bases outside the gene matches: 4. This CDR3 comprises 13 residues. Germline CDR1 is LGHDT and CDR2 is YNNKEL (reference sequence). The CDR3 DNA follows: TGTGCCAGTAACGACAGGGCTGGAAACACCATATATTTT. It yields the protein CASNDRAGNTIYF.

V gene TRBV2 combines with J gene TRBJ1-5, with 8 positions matching TRBD1. V trimming: 8 bases; J trimming: 2 bases; junction bases outside the gene matches: 5. The CDR3 covers 14 residues. The germline gives CDR1 SNHLY, CDR2 FYNNEI. Written as DNA, the CDR3 is TGTGCCAGCGTGGACAGGGACGGCAATCAGCCCCAGCATTTT. This translates into CASVDRDGNQPQHF.

This chain joins TRBV23-1 and TRBJ2-7; 15 bases match TRBD2. TRBV23-1 is labeled an ORF, and its function is uncertain. V dropped 2 bases and J dropped 2; count of bases not matched to a gene: 10. The CDR3 sequence is 19 residues long. CDR3 loop: CASSQTPGLAGGPTYEQYF. The CDR3 DNA is TGCGCCAGCAGTCAAACCCCGGGACTAGCGGGAGGTCCGACCTACGAGCAGTACTTC.

The chain has TRBV7-7 and TRBJ2-5; TRBD1 matches at 10 bases. The junction had 10 bases not matched to a gene; V was cut back by 5 bases and J by 4 bases. Germline V lookup: CDR1 SSHAT, CDR2 FNYEAQ (reference sequence). The CDR3 runs 16 residues. The CDR3 DNA reads TGTGCCAGCAGCCCCCATGACAGGGGGCGTGGAGAGACCCAGTACTTC. This translates into CASSPHDRGRGETQYF.

The CDR3 is CASAPFSRYTDTQYF. The CDR3 region has the DNA TGTGCCAGCGCCCCTTTCTCCCGGTACACAGATACGCAGTATTTT. The chain combines TRBV3-1 (or the pseudogene TRBV3-2) with TRBJ2-3, with D hard to call. Germline V gives CDR1 LGHDT, CDR2 YNNKEL (reference sequence). CDR3 size: 15 residues. V lost 8 bases, J lost 2 bases, and 17 bases lay in between.

This clone appeared once. The chain couples TRBV28 to TRBJ1-3; D remains ambiguous. Germline V gene lookup returns CDR1 MDHEN and CDR2 SYDVKM. The CDR3 runs to 13 residues. The V and J ends lost 3 bases and 1 base respectively, with 4 bases between them. CDR3 bases: TGTGCCAGCAGTTTTCAGTCTGGAAACACCATATATTTT. It codes for CASSFQSGNTIYF.

V is TRBV7-8 and J is TRBJ1-1; D is ambiguous. CDR1 is SGHVS, CDR2 FQNEAQ, per germline. Trimming stripped 6 bases from V and 6 bases from J, with 17 bases between. CDR3 size: 14 residues. The CDR3 DNA follows: TGTGCCAGCAGTTCACACGGGGTTGGCGCTGAAGCTTTCTTT. Protein sequence: CASSSHGVGAEAFF. The variable domain in full, with the rest retrieved from reference TRBV7-8 and TRBJ1-1, is GAGVSQSPRYKVAKRGQDVALRCDPISGHVSLFWYQQALGQGPEFLTYFQNEAQLDKSGLPSDRFFAERPEGSVSTLKIQRTQQEDSAVYLCASSSHGVGAEAFFGQGTRLTVV.

The chain employs TRBV28 and TRBJ1-6; D is perhaps TRBD1 (5 bases). CDR3 length: 14 residues. Germline V gene sequence: CDR1 MDHEN, CDR2 SYDVKM. Trimming pared 5 bases from V and 8 bases from J, leaving 13 bases between. CDR3 sequence reads: CASSTEGVYSPLHF. The CDR3 DNA follows: TGTGCCAGCAGTACCGAAGGGGTGTATTCACCCCTCCACTTT.

The chain uses TRBV5-1 and TRBJ1-3, with D hard to call. This CDR3 region has 13 residues. In germline, CDR1 is SGHRS, CDR2 YFSETQ. V was trimmed by 0 bases and J by 7 bases, leaving 8 bases between them. CDR3 residues: CASSLDGLNTIYF. CDR3 nucleotide sequence: TGCGCCAGCAGCTTGGACGGGTTGAACACCATATATTTT.

In this sample, this clone turned up once. CDR3 protein: CASSLEPGHLYNEQFF. The CDR3 coding sequence is TGTGCCAGCAGCTTAGAGCCGGGACACCTTTACAATGAGCAGTTCTTC. The J gene is TRBJ2-1, the V gene TRBV11-2; the D gene is possibly TRBD1 (6 bases). V was shortened by 0 bases and J by 4 bases, with 13 bases between the two germline ends. Germline V CDR1 and CDR2: SGHAT, FQNNGV. This CDR3 contains 16 residues. Full variable domain (missing parts from reference TRBV11-2 and TRBJ2-1): EAGVAQSPRYKIIEKRQSVAFWCNPISGHATLYWYQQILGQGPKLLIQFQNNGVVDDSQLPKDRFSAERLKGVDSTLKIQPAKLEDSAVYLCASSLEPGHLYNEQFFGPGTRLTVL.

The V gene is TRBV6-5, the J gene TRBJ1-1; tentatively, D is TRBD1 (5 bases). Trimming cost V 2 bases and J 5 bases, with 12 bases left between them. Germline CDR1 MNHEY, CDR2 SVGAGI. This CDR3 is 14 amino acids long. CDR3 in amino acids: CASSYPGRRTEAFF. CDR3 nucleotides: TGTGCCAGCAGTTACCCAGGGAGGAGAACTGAAGCTTTCTTT.

V is TRBV6-5 and J is TRBJ1-5; D remains ambiguous. This CDR3 has 14 residues. The V end lost 5 bases, the J end lost 6 bases, and 14 bases lay between the germline ends. Germline values: CDR1 MNHEY, CDR2 SVGAGI. The CDR3 coding sequence is TGTGCCAGCAGTACGGAGGGCGAAGGTCAGCCCCAGCATTTT. Its translation: CASSTEGEGQPQHF.

In its sample, this clone was seen once. The rearrangement links TRBV19 to TRBJ1-5; tentatively, D is TRBD1 (6 bases). Germline values: CDR1 LNHDA, CDR2 SQIVND (reference sequence). V was clipped by 4 bases and J by 4 bases, with 17 bases between them. The CDR3 is 16 residues long. CDR3 nucleotides: TGTGCCAGTAGTAGAGGGAACAGGGCGGTTAATCAGCCCCAGCATTTT. Its translation: CASSRGNRAVNQPQHF.

V is TRBV27 and J is TRBJ2-1; 8 positions agree with TRBD2. This CDR3 comprises 12 residues. V shed 10 bases and J 10 bases; nucleotides not matched to a gene: 9. The germline gives CDR1 MNHEY, CDR2 SMNVEV (reference sequence). This CDR3 is CATSLSGNEQFF. The CDR3 DNA reads TGTGCCACCTCCCTTAGCGGGAACGAGCAGTTCTTC.

Notes on this clone: Additional DNA sequences in this sample encode the identical CDR3. The chain combines TRBV5-4 with TRBJ2-2; D is perhaps TRBD2 (5 bases). Trimming cost V 0 bases and J 2 bases, with 8 bases left between them. This CDR3 is built from 15 residues. From germline, CDR1 is SGHNT and CDR2 YYREEE (reference sequence). DNA of the CDR3: TGTGCCAGCAGCTTGGACCTAGCTAACACCGGGGAGCTGTTTTTT. Protein product: CASSLDLANTGELFF.

V usage is TRBV14 and J usage is TRBJ1-2; 8 positions match TRBD1. Per the germline V gene, CDR1 is SGHDN and CDR2 is FVKESK. The CDR3 length is 13 residues. Losses at the gene ends were 3 bases for V and 7 bases for J; bases not matched to a gene: 4. The CDR3 loop reads CASSQTGVVGYTF. The CDR3 nucleotides read TGTGCCAGCAGCCAGACAGGGGTGGTTGGCTACACCTTC.